This TCR beta chain was observed in a study of blood T cell repertoires in COVID-19. The V gene's germline CDR1 is KGHSY and CDR2 FQNENV. V shed 6 bases and J shed 2 bases, with 13 bases lying between them. This CDR3 comprises 14 residues. The method was immunoSEQ multiplex PCR; TCRdb's version includes in-frame clones alone and lacks a portion of them. The sample has approximately 210,000 clones; roughly 84% are singletons. The chain recombines TRBV16 with TRBJ1-1; D possibly corresponds to TRBD1 (5 bases). Source material: peripheral blood. This TCR came from a woman of 80 years or more with acute or convalescent COVID-19. CDR3 amino acids: CASRQDAGNTEAFF. Written as DNA, the CDR3 is TGTGCCAGCAGACAGGACGCAGGTAACACTGAAGCTTTCTTT.